Below are 15 T cell receptor beta chains sequenced from a single sample in a study of blood T cell repertoires in COVID-19. Sequencing was performed with immunoSEQ multiplex PCR; in TCRdb, only in-frame clones are kept and a portion is missing. The data show 150,000 to 200,000 clones, roughly 87% seen once. Sequencing used peripheral blood. These receptors originate from a woman in her 50s with acute or convalescent COVID-19.

The genes are TRBV19 and TRBJ2-6; TRBD1 might be the D (6 bases). The V gene's germline CDR1 is LNHDA and CDR2 SQIVND (reference sequence). V lost 6 bases and J 3 bases, leaving 12 bases between the germline ends. The CDR3 is 15 residues long. CDR3 sequence: CASSSRGNGANVLTF. Here the CDR3 DNA reads TGTGCCAGTAGCTCAAGGGGGAATGGGGCCAACGTCCTGACTTTC.

J is TRBJ2-1 and V is TRBV7-9, with 10 bases lining up with TRBD2. V lost 5 bases, J lost 5 bases, and 9 bases stayed unmatched. Germline V lookup: CDR1 SEHNR, CDR2 FQNEAQ (reference sequence). This CDR3 contains 16 residues. CDR3 residues: CASSPSAGGIHNEQFF. As DNA, the CDR3 is TGTGCCAGCAGCCCCTCAGCGGGAGGGATCCACAATGAGCAGTTCTTC.

This sequence joins TRBV19 and TRBJ2-7; a weak D match, TRBD2 (5 bases). V was pared by 6 bases and J by 0 bases, with 12 bases between. Germline V gene lookup returns CDR1 LNHDA and CDR2 SQIVND (reference sequence). The CDR3 runs 14 residues. The CDR3 DNA reads as TGTGCCAGTAGCGATCCCGGGAACTCCTACGAGCAGTACTTC. It encodes CASSDPGNSYEQYF.

On this clone itself: The same CDR3 arises from other DNA sequences in this sample as well. The chain combines TRBV10-1 with TRBJ2-1, with 12 bases aligning to TRBD2. Trimming took 3 bases from V and 8 from J; bases not matched to a gene: 2. CDR3 length equals 14 residues. Germline CDR1 and CDR2: WNHNN and SYGVQD (reference sequence). CDR3 DNA sequence: TGCGCCAGCAGTGACCTAGCGGGAGGGGATGAGCAGTTCTTC. The encoded protein is CASSDLAGGDEQFF.

This chain connects TRBV27 to TRBJ2-7, with D tentatively TRBD1 (6 bases). Germline CDR1 is MNHEY and CDR2 is SMNVEV (reference sequence). The V end lost 3 bases, the J end lost 6 bases, and 12 bases lay between the germline ends. The CDR3 loop spans 13 amino acids. CDR3 in amino acids: CASSFRGFSEQYF. The CDR3 nucleotides read TGTGCCAGCAGTTTTAGGGGGTTTAGCGAGCAGTACTTC.

This clone was observed once. This chain links TRBV25-1 with TRBJ2-5, with D unclear. V lost 3 bases and J 5 bases, leaving 16 bases between the germline ends. This CDR3 spans 15 amino acids. Per the germline V gene, CDR1 is MGHDK and CDR2 is SYGVNS. DNA of the CDR3: TGTGCCAGCAGTGAGGCTGCAGCCGCCGGGGAGACCCAGTACTTC. Protein sequence: CASSEAAAAGETQYF.

The chain carries TRBV19 and TRBJ2-4, with no clear D. The CDR3 runs 14 residues. Germline V gives CDR1 LNHDA, CDR2 SQIVND (reference sequence). With 0 bases removed from V and 5 bases from J, the gap between germline ends came to 8 bases. The CDR3 nucleotides are TGTGCCAGTAGTATAGAACATGGGCAAAACATTCAGTACTTC. Amino acids: CASSIEHGQNIQYF.

V gene TRBV7-8 combines with J gene TRBJ1-3; 7 bases match TRBD1. J gave up 4 bases and V 2 bases, and 14 bases lay outside the gene matches. This CDR3 has 18 residues. Germline CDR1 is SGHVS and CDR2 is FQNEAQ. The CDR3 nucleotides read TGTGCCAGCAGCTTAAGGGGCGGCACAGGGGTAGGGGGAAACACCATATATTTT. Translated, it gives CASSLRGGTGVGGNTIYF.

This clone has only one observation. The chain uses TRBV7-2 and TRBJ2-3, with 7 bases identical to TRBD2. V was pared by 5 bases and J by 1 base, with 6 bases of the junction left unmatched. CDR1 and CDR2 from the germline V gene are SGHTA and FQGNSA. The CDR3 loop spans 15 amino acids. This CDR3 reads CASSILGGGTDTQYF. The CDR3 DNA follows: TGTGCCAGCAGCATCCTTGGGGGGGGCACAGATACGCAGTATTTT. The full variable domain, completed using reference TRBV7-2 and TRBJ2-3, is GAGVSQSPSNKVTEKGKDVELRCDPISGHTALYWYRQSLGQGLEFLIYFQGNSAPDKSGLPSDRFSAERTGGSVSTLTIQRTQQEDSAVYLCASSILGGGTDTQYFGPGTRLTVL.

The CDR3, as DNA: TGTGCCAGCAGTCCCCCCCGGCGGGGAGCGAATCAGCCCCAGCATTTT. Translation: CASSPPRRGANQPQHF. The V gene is TRBV6-6, the J gene TRBJ1-5; D is unresolved. The CDR3 covers 16 residues. Germline-derived CDR1 and CDR2 are MNHNY and SVGAGI (reference sequence). Trimming took off 5 bases at V and 4 bases at J, with 18 bases between the two ends.

This clone was counted ten times or more. The chain has TRBV4-1 and TRBJ1-3; D call uncertain. V lost 0 bases, J lost 0 bases, and 6 bases lay in between. Germline V CDR1 and CDR2: MGHRA, YSYEKL. CDR3 length: 15 residues. The CDR3 loop reads CASSQDSGSGNTIYF. In nucleotides, the CDR3 is TGCGCCAGCAGCCAAGATTCGGGCTCTGGAAACACCATATATTTT.

The V gene is TRBV19, the J gene TRBJ2-2; perhaps TRBD1 as D (6 bases). There are 13 residues in the CDR3. Per germline, CDR1 LNHDA and CDR2 SQIVND (reference sequence). Trimming took off 2 bases at V and 5 bases at J, with 6 bases between the two ends. CDR3 region: CASSIQGTGELFF. DNA of the CDR3: TGTGCCAGTAGTATACAGGGGACCGGGGAGCTGTTTTTT.

V is TRBV6-6 and J is TRBJ2-7; D might be TRBD2 (6 bases). Trimming removed 0 bases from V and 5 bases from J, with 14 bases in between. The CDR3 sequence is 15 residues long. Germline CDR1 and CDR2: MNHNY and SVGAGI (reference sequence). The CDR3 region is CASSYSAGYIDEQYF. The CDR3 region has the DNA TGTGCCAGCAGTTACTCCGCGGGATACATAGACGAGCAGTACTTC.

This chain uses TRBV7-2 with TRBJ1-1; 7 bases align to TRBD1. V lost 5 bases, J lost 4 bases, and 10 bases stayed unmatched. CDR1 and CDR2 from the germline V gene are SGHTA and FQGNSA. This CDR3 has 15 residues. The CDR3 protein is CASSAPTGYSTEAFF. In nucleotides, the CDR3 is TGTGCCAGCAGCGCACCGACAGGGTACTCCACTGAAGCTTTCTTT.

V and J are TRBV7-9 and TRBJ1-5; 7 nucleotides align to TRBD1. With V trimmed by 1 base and J by 6 bases, 3 bases remained unmatched. From germline, CDR1 is SEHNR and CDR2 FQNEAQ (reference sequence). CDR3 length: 14 amino acids. CDR3 in amino acids: CASSLGQGVQPQHF. The DNA of the CDR3 is TGTGCCAGCAGCTTAGGACAGGGCGTTCAGCCCCAGCATTTT.